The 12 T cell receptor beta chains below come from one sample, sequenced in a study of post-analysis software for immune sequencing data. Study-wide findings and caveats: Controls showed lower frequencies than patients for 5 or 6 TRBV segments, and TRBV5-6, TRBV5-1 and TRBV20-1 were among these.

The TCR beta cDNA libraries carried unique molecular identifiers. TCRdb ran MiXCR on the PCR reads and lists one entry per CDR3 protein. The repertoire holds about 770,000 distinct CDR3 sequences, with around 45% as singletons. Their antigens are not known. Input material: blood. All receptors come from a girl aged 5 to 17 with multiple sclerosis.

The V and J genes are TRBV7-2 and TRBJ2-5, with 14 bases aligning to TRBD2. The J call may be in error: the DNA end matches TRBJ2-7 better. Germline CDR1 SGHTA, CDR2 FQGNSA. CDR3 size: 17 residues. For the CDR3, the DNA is TGTGCCAGCAGCTTAGAGGGGACTAGCGGGAGTTTTTACGAGCAGTACTTC. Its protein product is CASSLEGTSGSFYEQYF.

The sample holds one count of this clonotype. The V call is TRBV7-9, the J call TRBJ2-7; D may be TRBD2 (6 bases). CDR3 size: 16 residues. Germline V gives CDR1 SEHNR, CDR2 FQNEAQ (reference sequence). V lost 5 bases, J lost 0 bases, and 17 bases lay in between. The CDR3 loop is CASSTTPREASYEQYF. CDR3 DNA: TGTGCCAGCAGCACGACGCCAAGGGAGGCCTCCTACGAGCAGTACTTC.

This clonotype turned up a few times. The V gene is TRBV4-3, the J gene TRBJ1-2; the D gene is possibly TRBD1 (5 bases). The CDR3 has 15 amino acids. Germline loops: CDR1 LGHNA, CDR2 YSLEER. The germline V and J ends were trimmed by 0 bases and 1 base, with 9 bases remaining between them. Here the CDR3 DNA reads TGCGCCAGCAGCCAAGAATGGGGACTTAACTATGGCTACACCTTC. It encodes CASSQEWGLNYGYTF.

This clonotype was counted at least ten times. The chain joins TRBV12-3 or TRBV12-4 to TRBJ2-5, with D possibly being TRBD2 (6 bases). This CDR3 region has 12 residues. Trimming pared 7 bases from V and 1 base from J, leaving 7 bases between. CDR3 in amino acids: CASKTSQETQYF. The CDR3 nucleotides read TGTGCCAGCAAGACTAGCCAAGAGACCCAGTACTTC.

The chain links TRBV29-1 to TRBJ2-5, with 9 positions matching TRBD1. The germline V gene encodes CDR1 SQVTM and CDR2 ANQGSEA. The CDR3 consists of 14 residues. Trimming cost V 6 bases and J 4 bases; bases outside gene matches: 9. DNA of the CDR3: TGCAGCGTAGGACCGGGACAGGGTGGAGAGACCCAGTACTTC. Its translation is CSVGPGQGGETQYF.

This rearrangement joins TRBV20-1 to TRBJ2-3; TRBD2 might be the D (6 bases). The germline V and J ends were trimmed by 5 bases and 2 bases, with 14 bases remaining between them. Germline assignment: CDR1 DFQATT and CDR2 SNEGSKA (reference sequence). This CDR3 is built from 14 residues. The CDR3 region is CSAPAEGLTDTQYF. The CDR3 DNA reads TGCAGTGCTCCCGCGGAGGGGCTCACAGATACGCAGTATTTT.

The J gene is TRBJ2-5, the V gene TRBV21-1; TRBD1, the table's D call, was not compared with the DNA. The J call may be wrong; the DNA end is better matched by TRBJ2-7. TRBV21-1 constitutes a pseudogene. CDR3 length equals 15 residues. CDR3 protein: CASSPVEPAGGEQYF. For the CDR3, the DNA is TGTGCCAGCAGCCCGGTGGAGCCCGCCGGGGGCGAGCAGTACTTC.

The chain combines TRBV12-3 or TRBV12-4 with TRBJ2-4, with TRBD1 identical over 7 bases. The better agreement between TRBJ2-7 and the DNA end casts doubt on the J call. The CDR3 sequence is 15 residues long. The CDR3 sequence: CASRRGQAPTYEQYF. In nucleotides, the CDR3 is TGTGCCAGCAGGAGAGGACAGGCACCTACCTACGAGCAGTACTTC.

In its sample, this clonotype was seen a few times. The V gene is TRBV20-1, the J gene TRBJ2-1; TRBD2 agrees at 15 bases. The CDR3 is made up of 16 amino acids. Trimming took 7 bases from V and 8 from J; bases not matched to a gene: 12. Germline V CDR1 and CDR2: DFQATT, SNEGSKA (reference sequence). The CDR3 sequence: CSDRGLAGGPSDEQFF. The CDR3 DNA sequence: TGCAGTGACAGGGGACTAGCGGGAGGTCCCTCCGATGAGCAGTTCTTC.

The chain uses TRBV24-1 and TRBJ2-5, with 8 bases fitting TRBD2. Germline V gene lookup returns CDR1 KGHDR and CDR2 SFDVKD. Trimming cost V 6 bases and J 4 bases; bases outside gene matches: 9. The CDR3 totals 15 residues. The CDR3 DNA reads TGTGCCACCAGTCGAAGCGGGAGATTAGGAGAGACCCAGTACTTC. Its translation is CATSRSGRLGETQYF.

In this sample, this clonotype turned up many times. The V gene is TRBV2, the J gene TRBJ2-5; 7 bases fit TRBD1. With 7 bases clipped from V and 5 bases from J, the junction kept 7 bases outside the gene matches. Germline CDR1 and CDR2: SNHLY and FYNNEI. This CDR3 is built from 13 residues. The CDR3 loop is CASNSGTAETQYF. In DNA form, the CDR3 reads TGTGCCAGCAACTCCGGGACAGCGGAGACCCAGTACTTC.

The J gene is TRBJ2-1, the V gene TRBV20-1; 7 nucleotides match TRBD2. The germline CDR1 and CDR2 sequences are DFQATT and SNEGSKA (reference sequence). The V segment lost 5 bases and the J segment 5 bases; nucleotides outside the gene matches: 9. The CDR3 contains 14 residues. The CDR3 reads CSAAGTTLNNEQFF. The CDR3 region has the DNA TGCAGTGCTGCCGGGACTACCCTCAACAATGAGCAGTTCTTC.